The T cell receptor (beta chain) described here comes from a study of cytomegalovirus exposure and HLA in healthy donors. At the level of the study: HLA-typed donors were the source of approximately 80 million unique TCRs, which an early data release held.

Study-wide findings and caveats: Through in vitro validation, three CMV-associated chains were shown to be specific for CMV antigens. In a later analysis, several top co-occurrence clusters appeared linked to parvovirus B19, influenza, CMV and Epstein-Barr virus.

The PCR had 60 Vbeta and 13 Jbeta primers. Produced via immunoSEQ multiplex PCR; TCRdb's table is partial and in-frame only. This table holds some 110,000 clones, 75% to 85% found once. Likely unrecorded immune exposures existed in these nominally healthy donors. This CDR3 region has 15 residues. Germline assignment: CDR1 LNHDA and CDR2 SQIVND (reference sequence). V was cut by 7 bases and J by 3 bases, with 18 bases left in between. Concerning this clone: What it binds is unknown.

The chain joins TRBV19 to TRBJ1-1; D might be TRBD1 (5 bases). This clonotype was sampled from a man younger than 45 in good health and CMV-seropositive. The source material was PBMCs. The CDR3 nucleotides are TGTGCCAGTACCTCACCCCCCCAGGGCGACACTGAAGCTTTCTTT. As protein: CASTSPPQGDTEAFF. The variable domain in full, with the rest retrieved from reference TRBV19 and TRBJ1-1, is DGGITQSPKYLFRKEGQNVTLSCEQNLNHDAMYWYRQDPGQGLRLIYYSQIVNDFQKGDIAEGYSVSREKKESFPLTVTSAQKNPTAFYLCASTSPPQGDTEAFFGQGTRLTVV.